This T cell receptor beta chain originates from a study of cytomegalovirus exposure and HLA in healthy donors. This PCR relied on a set of 60 Vbeta primers and 13 Jbeta primers. TCRdb keeps only in-frame clones here, not all; method: immunoSEQ multiplex PCR. The sample holds about 140,000 clones, 65% to 85% seen once. V lost 4 bases and J 4 bases, leaving 16 bases between the germline ends. The germline CDR1 and CDR2 sequences are MNHEY and SVGAGI. The CDR3 runs 15 residues. The TCR was taken from a man in his fifties or sixties in good health and CMV-seronegative. The source material was PBMCs. V and J are TRBV6-5 and TRBJ1-2, with D possibly being TRBD1 (6 bases). The DNA for the CDR3 is TGTGCCAGCAGTTCCGAGGGGGGGGCCGTCTATGGCTACACCTTC. This gives the protein CASSSEGGAVYGYTF.